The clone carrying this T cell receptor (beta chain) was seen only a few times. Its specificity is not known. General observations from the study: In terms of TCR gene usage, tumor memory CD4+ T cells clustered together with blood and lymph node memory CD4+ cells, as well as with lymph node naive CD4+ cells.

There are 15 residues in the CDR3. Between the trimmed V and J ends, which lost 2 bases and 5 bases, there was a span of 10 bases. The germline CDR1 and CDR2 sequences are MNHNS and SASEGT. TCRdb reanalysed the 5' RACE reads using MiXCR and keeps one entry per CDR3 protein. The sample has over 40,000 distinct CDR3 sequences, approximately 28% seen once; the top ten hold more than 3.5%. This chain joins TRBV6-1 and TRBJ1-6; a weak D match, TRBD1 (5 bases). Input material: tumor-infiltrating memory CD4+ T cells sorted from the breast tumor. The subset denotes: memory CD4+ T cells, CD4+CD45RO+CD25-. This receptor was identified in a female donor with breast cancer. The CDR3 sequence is CASSELRGNNSPLHF. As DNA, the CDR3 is TGTGCCAGCAGTGAATTAAGGGGAAATAATTCACCCCTCCACTTT.